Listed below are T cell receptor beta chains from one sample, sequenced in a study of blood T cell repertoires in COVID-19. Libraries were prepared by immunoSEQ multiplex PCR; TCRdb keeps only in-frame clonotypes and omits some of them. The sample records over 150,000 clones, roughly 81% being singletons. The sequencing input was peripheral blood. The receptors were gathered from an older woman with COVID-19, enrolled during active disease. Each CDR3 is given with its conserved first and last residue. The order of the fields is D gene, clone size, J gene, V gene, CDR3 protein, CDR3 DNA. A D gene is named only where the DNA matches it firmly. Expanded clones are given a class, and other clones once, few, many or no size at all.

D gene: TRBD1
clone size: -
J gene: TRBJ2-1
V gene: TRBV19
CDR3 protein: CAIKPGQGYGEQFF
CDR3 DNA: TGTGCCATCAAACCCGGACAGGGGTACGGTGAGCAGTTCTTC

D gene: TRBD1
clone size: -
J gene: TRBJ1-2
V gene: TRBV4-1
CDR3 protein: CASSQQQGVQYGYTF
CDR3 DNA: TGCGCCAGCAGCCAACAACAGGGGGTACAATATGGCTACACCTTC

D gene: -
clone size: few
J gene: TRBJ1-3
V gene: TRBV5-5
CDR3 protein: CASRPGAGNTIYF
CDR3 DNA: TGTGCCAGCAGGCCGGGAGCTGGAAACACCATATATTTT

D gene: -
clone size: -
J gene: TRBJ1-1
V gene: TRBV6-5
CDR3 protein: CASSWRANTEAFF
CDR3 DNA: TGTGCCAGCAGTTGGAGGGCGAACACTGAAGCTTTCTTT

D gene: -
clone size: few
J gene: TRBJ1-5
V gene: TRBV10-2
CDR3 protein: CASSEAVINQPQHF
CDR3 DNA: TGCGCCAGCAGTGAGGCGGTAATAAATCAGCCCCAGCATTTT

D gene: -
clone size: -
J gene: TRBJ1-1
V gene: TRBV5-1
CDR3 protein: CASSLDSPVTEAFF
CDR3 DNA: TGCGCCAGCAGCCTGGACAGCCCCGTCACTGAAGCTTTCTTT

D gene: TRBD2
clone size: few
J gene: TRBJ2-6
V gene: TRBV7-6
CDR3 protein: CASSLLAGSSGANVLTF
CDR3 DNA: TGTGCCAGCAGCTTACTAGCGGGAAGCTCTGGGGCCAACGTCCTGACTTTC

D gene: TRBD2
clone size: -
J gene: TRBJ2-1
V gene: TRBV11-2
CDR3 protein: CASSLGVGGGYNEQFF
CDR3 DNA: TGTGCCAGCAGCTTAGGTGTCGGCGGGGGGTACAATGAGCAGTTCTTC

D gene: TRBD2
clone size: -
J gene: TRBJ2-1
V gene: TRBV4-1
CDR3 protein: CASATSVSSYNEQFF
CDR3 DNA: TGCGCCAGTGCAACTAGCGTGAGCTCCTACAATGAGCAGTTCTTC

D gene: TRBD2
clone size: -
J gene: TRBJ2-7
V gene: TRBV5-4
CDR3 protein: CASSSGLALSSYEQYF
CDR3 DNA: TGTGCCAGCAGCTCCGGACTAGCGCTGAGCTCCTACGAGCAGTACTTC

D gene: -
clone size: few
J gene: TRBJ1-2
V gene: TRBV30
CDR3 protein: CAWSPPGVDYGYTF
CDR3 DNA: TGTGCCTGGAGTCCGCCAGGGGTTGACTATGGCTACACCTTC

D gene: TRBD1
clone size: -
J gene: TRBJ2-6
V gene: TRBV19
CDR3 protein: CASSIGAGGGSGANVLTF
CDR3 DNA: TGTGCCAGTAGTATAGGGGCAGGGGGCGGCTCTGGGGCCAACGTCCTGACTTTC

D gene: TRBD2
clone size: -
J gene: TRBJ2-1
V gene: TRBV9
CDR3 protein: CASSVGVAGGRNEQFF
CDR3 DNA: TGTGCCAGCAGCGTAGGAGTAGCGGGGGGGCGAAATGAGCAGTTCTTC

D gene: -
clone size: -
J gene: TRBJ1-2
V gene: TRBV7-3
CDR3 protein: CASSALAGTGYGYTF
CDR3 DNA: TGTGCCAGCAGCGCGTTAGCGGGTACGGGCTATGGCTACACCTTC